Described below is a single T cell receptor (beta chain) sequence and its context. This sample was included in a study of T cell changes during pregnancy in multiple sclerosis. TCRdb's table, derived via immunoSEQ multiplex PCR, lists solely in-frame clones and lacks some. The sample comprises just under 70,000 clones, about 90% of which are singletons, and 0.7% to 0.95% rests with the top ten. Source: peripheral blood, taken in the second trimester of pregnancy. The receptor was derived from a female donor with multiple sclerosis, enrolled in a pregnancy study.

CDR3 sequence: CAIAPAGNTEAFF. The CDR3 DNA reads TGTGCCATCGCCCCCGCCGGTAACACTGAAGCTTTCTTT. This chain joins TRBV10-3 and TRBJ1-1; D is unresolved. Trimming left V 8 bases short and J 2 bases short, with 12 bases between. This CDR3 region has 13 residues. The germline CDR1 and CDR2 sequences are ENHRY and SYGVKD.